This TCR beta chain was sequenced for a study of CD4 T cells in relation to SARS-CoV-2 and coronaviruses. At the level of the study: Negative control cultures got HIV-1 Nef peptides or no peptide.

Unexposed donor CD4+ T cells date from about 2010-2018, before the COVID-19 pandemic. After ten to eleven days of culture, CD4+ T cells were isolated. PBMCs were plated at roughly 2.1 million per well in IL-2-containing medium. Germline CDR1 is SGHDN and CDR2 is FVKESK. This CDR3 contains 14 residues. Trimming pared 0 bases from V and 4 bases from J, leaving 9 bases between. Sequencing was performed with immunoSEQ multiplex PCR; in TCRdb, only in-frame clones are kept and a portion is missing. Found here are 30,000 or so clones, over 65% of them singletons; the top ten hold 20%. Note on this clone: Its antigen is still unknown.

This chain links TRBV14 with TRBJ1-2, with D perhaps TRBD1 (5 bases). The TCR was taken from a human donor in good health. Sequenced: CD4+ T cells from PBMCs, cultured in vitro. The CDR3 DNA reads as TGTGCCAGCAGCCAAGATCATGGGGGCTATGGCTACACCTTC. It encodes CASSQDHGGYGYTF.